The 26 T cell receptor beta chains given below trace back to one sample, sequenced in a study of shared clonotypes between healthy human individuals. Measured with immunoSEQ multiplex PCR; TCRdb has only the in-frame clones, and not every one. Seen here are some 2.4 million clones, over 85% observed once, and the top ten hold approximately 0.35%. The sequencing input was naive CD4+ T cells from PBMCs. Subset noted: CD45RA+ positively selected. The receptors shown here come from a man younger than 35 in good health. Some clones in this sample may be carry-over from other donors' samples.

The rearrangement uses TRBV7-8 and TRBJ1-2, with a weak D call TRBD1 (6 bases). The CDR3 runs to 14 residues. In germline, CDR1 is SGHVS, CDR2 FQNEAQ. Trimming shortened V by 5 bases and J by 2 bases, and 12 bases separated the two germline ends. CDR3 DNA sequence: TGTGCCAGCAGCCATCGGACAGAAAACTATGGCTACACCTTC. Its translation: CASSHRTENYGYTF.

V is TRBV5-4 and J is TRBJ1-2; D unresolved. The germline gives CDR1 SGHNT, CDR2 YYREEE (reference sequence). The ends were cut back, 2 bases at V and 2 bases at J, with 10 bases in the middle. There are 14 residues in the CDR3. In DNA, the CDR3 is TGTGCCAGCAGCTTTTTTTACGGGAACTATGGCTACACCTTC. Its protein product is CASSFFYGNYGYTF. Drawing the rest from reference TRBV5-4 and TRBJ1-2, the complete variable domain is ETGVTQSPTHLIKTRGQQVTLRCSSQSGHNTVSWYQQALGQGPQFIFQYYREEENGRGNFPPRFSGLQFPNYSSELNVNALELDDSALYLCASSFFYGNYGYTFGSGTRLTVV.

The rearrangement uses TRBV5-6 and TRBJ2-7; TRBD1 matches 8 bases. The length of the CDR3 is 16 residues. CDR1 and CDR2 from the germline V gene are SGHDT and YYEEEE. The trim removed 2 bases at V and 4 bases at J, leaving 11 bases unmatched. The CDR3 here is CASSLLSGTGSYEQYF. The CDR3 region has the DNA TGTGCCAGCAGCTTATTGAGTGGGACAGGATCGTACGAGCAGTACTTC.

The chain has TRBV18 and TRBJ1-3; D may be TRBD1 (5 bases). The germline V gene encodes CDR1 KGHSH and CDR2 LQKENI. V shed 2 bases and J shed 2 bases, with 10 bases lying between them. CDR3 length: 15 amino acids. CDR3 loop: CASSPVSGPGNTIYF. The DNA of the CDR3 is TGTGCCAGCTCACCAGTGTCAGGGCCTGGAAACACCATATATTTT.

The chain employs TRBV19 and TRBJ2-5, with D tentatively TRBD2 (6 bases). The CDR3 runs 15 residues. The V gene lost 5 bases and the J gene lost 5 bases, with 18 bases spanning the gap. CDR1 is LNHDA and CDR2 is SQIVND in the germline V gene (reference sequence). CDR3 protein: CASSPGVVVAETQYF. As DNA, the CDR3 is TGTGCCAGTAGTCCGGGGGTAGTCGTGGCGGAGACCCAGTACTTC.

J is TRBJ2-6 and V is TRBV11-3; the match to TRBD1 covers 10 bases. V shed 4 bases, J shed 3 bases, and the junction held 3 bases outside the gene matches. The germline V gene encodes CDR1 SGHNT and CDR2 YENEEA. The CDR3 contains 16 residues. The CDR3 DNA sequence: TGTGCCAGCAGCTCGGGGACAGGGGATGGGGCCAACGTCCTGACTTTC. Protein product: CASSSGTGDGANVLTF. Supplemented by reference TRBV11-3 and TRBJ2-6, the full variable domain reads EAGVVQSPRYKIIEKKQPVAFWCNPISGHNTLYWYLQNLGQGPELLIRYENEEAVDDSQLPKDRFSAERLKGVDSTLKIQPAELGDSAVYLCASSSGTGDGANVLTFGAGSRLTVL.

This sequence joins TRBV10-3 and TRBJ2-3; D is unclear. The V end lost 4 bases, the J end lost 5 bases, and 7 bases lay between the germline ends. CDR3 length: 12 residues. Germline CDR1 reads ENHRY; CDR2 reads SYGVKD. CDR3 region: CAISVRQDTQYF. Here the CDR3 DNA reads TGTGCCATCAGTGTCAGACAAGATACGCAGTATTTT.

The chain recombines TRBV19 with TRBJ1-2, with D tentatively TRBD1 (5 bases). Germline V CDR1 and CDR2: LNHDA, SQIVND (reference sequence). The CDR3 is made up of 13 amino acids. Trimming removed 7 bases at V and 2 bases at J, with 11 bases between. This CDR3 is CASTRGVNYGYTF. CDR3 nucleotide sequence: TGTGCCAGTACGCGGGGGGTAAACTATGGCTACACCTTC. The full variable domain, rest sourced from reference TRBV19 and TRBJ1-2, is DGGITQSPKYLFRKEGQNVTLSCEQNLNHDAMYWYRQDPGQGLRLIYYSQIVNDFQKGDIAEGYSVSREKKESFPLTVTSAQKNPTAFYLCASTRGVNYGYTFGSGTRLTVV.

The chain employs TRBV4-2 and TRBJ2-5, with D unclear. The CDR3 sequence is 15 residues long. The ends were cut back, 4 bases at V and 2 bases at J, with 14 bases in the middle. Germline CDR1 is LGHNA and CDR2 is YNFKEQ. The CDR3 loop reads CASSRSAGPQETQYF. The CDR3, as DNA: TGTGCCAGCAGCCGCTCCGCTGGTCCACAAGAGACCCAGTACTTC.

The gene calls are TRBV6-1 and TRBJ2-5; 9 bases agree with TRBD1. CDR3 size: 14 residues. The germline gives CDR1 MNHNS, CDR2 SASEGT. After removal of 6 bases from V and 2 bases from J, the junction contained 4 bases not matched to a gene. The DNA of the CDR3 is TGTGCCAGCAGGAGACAGGGGGGGCAAGAGACCCAGTACTTC. Translating gives CASRRQGGQETQYF.

This clone has just one count. The chain has TRBV28 and TRBJ2-7, with D possibly matching TRBD1 (7 bases). Germline CDR1 and CDR2: MDHEN and SYDVKM. This CDR3 is 14 amino acids long. V lost 10 bases, J lost 1 base, and 17 bases lay in between. The CDR3 DNA follows: TGTGCCATTCCGGGGCCAGGGGGGTCCTACGAGCAGTACTTC. This gives the protein CAIPGPGGSYEQYF.

The CDR3 nucleotides are TGTGCCAGCAGCTTAGTGCGGGGGACGTACACCGGGGAGCTGTTTTTT. The encoded protein is CASSLVRGTYTGELFF. The chain uses TRBV11-1 and TRBJ2-2; 7 nucleotides align to TRBD2. The CDR3 is made up of 16 amino acids. Germline loops: CDR1 SGHAT, CDR2 FQDESV (reference sequence). Unmatched junction bases numbered 5, after V lost 1 base and J lost 3 bases.

This clone was found once. The V and J genes are TRBV5-8 and TRBJ2-7; no clear D gene. The ends were cut back, 5 bases at V and 6 bases at J, with 9 bases in the middle. There are 11 residues in the CDR3. CDR1 is SGHTS, CDR2 YDEGEE, per germline. CDR3 nucleotides: TGTGCCAGCAGAGTTCGTGGCGAGCAGTACTTC. It codes for CASRVRGEQYF.

With respect to this clone: The same CDR3 can be traced to other DNA sequences in this sample. The chain uses TRBV5-1 and TRBJ2-1, with D maybe TRBD1 (6 bases). This CDR3 comprises 13 residues. CDR1 SGHRS and CDR2 YFSETQ come from the germline V gene. Deletions cut 2 bases from V and 6 bases from J, with 9 bases between. The DNA of the CDR3 is TGCGCCAGCAGCTTACAGGGATCCAATGAGCAGTTCTTC. Translating gives CASSLQGSNEQFF.

This chain joins TRBV27 and TRBJ2-1, with 10 bases that match TRBD1. The CDR3 has 16 residues. CDR1 MNHEY and CDR2 SMNVEV come from the germline V gene (reference sequence). V lost 3 bases and J lost 5; bases outside the gene matches: 7. The CDR3 nucleotides are TGTGCCAGCAGTTTCGCGGGGACAGGGGTCAACAATGAGCAGTTCTTC. This codes for CASSFAGTGVNNEQFF.

For the CDR3, the DNA is TGTGCCAGCAGCCCCCGTTTCGGGAGTGACGAGCAGTACTTC. It encodes CASSPRFGSDEQYF. This chain links TRBV7-3 with TRBJ2-7; maybe TRBD2 (6 bases). V lost 5 bases, J lost 5 bases, and 16 bases lay in between. Germline V gene sequence: CDR1 SGHTA, CDR2 FQGTGA. There are 14 residues in the CDR3.

The rearrangement joins TRBV6-5 to TRBJ2-1; 9 bases fit TRBD2. The junction had 8 bases not matched to a gene; V was cut back by 2 bases and J by 9 bases. The CDR3 spans 15 residues. Germline CDR1 reads MNHEY; CDR2 reads SVGAGI. The CDR3 sequence is CASSYGGRAAAEQFF. CDR3 sequence (DNA): TGTGCCAGCAGTTACGGCGGGAGGGCCGCGGCTGAGCAGTTCTTC.

The chain is built from TRBV18 and TRBJ1-4; 7 nucleotides line up with TRBD1. This CDR3 comprises 16 residues. Losses at the gene ends were 6 bases for V and 0 bases for J; bases not matched to a gene: 7. Germline lookup yields CDR1 KGHSH and CDR2 LQKENI. CDR3 coding DNA: TGTGCCAGCTCGGCGACAACAGGGGCAACTAATGAAAAACTGTTTTTT. Residues: CASSATTGATNEKLFF.

This chain connects TRBV7-9 to TRBJ1-1; tentative D call: TRBD1 (5 bases). The length of the CDR3 is 12 residues. Germline CDR1 and CDR2: SEHNR and FQNEAQ (reference sequence). The V and J ends lost 6 bases and 7 bases respectively, with 12 bases between them. CDR3 in amino acids: CASRVLTVEAFF. CDR3 bases: TGTGCCAGCAGAGTACTGACAGTTGAAGCTTTCTTT. Full variable domain (outside the CDR3, taken from reference TRBV7-9 and TRBJ1-1): DTGVSQNPRHKITKRGQNVTFRCDPISEHNRLYWYRQTLGQGPEFLTYFQNEAQLEKSRLLSDRFSAERPKGSFSTLEIQRTEQGDSAMYLCASRVLTVEAFFGQGTRLTVV.

The CDR3 region is CASSARGGQYF. The CDR3 region has the DNA TGTGCCAGCAGTGCCCGCGGTGGGCAGTACTTC. This sequence joins TRBV25-1 and TRBJ2-5; no clear D gene. CDR3 length: 11 amino acids. Germline assignment: CDR1 MGHDK and CDR2 SYGVNS. Trimming cost V 4 bases and J 11 bases, with 11 bases left between them.

The gene calls are TRBV7-6 and TRBJ2-7, with D tentatively TRBD2 (6 bases). The germline V gene has CDR1 SGHVS and CDR2 FNYEAQ. The CDR3 contains 15 residues. Trimming shortened V by 5 bases and J by 1 base, and 15 bases separated the two germline ends. This CDR3 is CASSQGGGPSYEQYF. In nucleotides, the CDR3 is TGTGCCAGCAGCCAAGGAGGAGGGCCGTCCTACGAGCAGTACTTC. The complete variable domain, with remaining parts taken from reference TRBV7-6 and TRBJ2-7, reads GAGVSQSPRYKVTKRGQDVALRCDPISGHVSLYWYRQALGQGPEFLTYFNYEAQQDKSGLPNDRFSAERPEGSISTLTIQRTEQRDSAMYRCASSQGGGPSYEQYFGPGTRLTVT.

The chain carries TRBV7-8 and TRBJ2-3, with a possible D match to TRBD2 (5 bases). Trimming shortened V by 1 base and J by 0 bases, and 11 bases separated the two germline ends. The CDR3 runs to 16 residues. The germline V gene has CDR1 SGHVS and CDR2 FQNEAQ. DNA of the CDR3: TGTGCCAGCAGCTTAGAATCACTAGTTAGCACAGATACGCAGTATTTT. Encoded protein: CASSLESLVSTDTQYF.

This chain uses TRBV27 with TRBJ1-5; no definite D call. V was shortened by 8 bases and J by 0 bases, with 14 bases between the two germline ends. CDR3 length: 15 residues. Germline V gene lookup returns CDR1 MNHEY and CDR2 SMNVEV (reference sequence). The CDR3 region is CASPRWVFSNQPQHF. The CDR3 DNA reads as TGTGCCAGCCCGCGGTGGGTCTTTAGCAATCAGCCCCAGCATTTT.

This clone came up a few times. V and J are TRBV7-9 and TRBJ1-1; D is ambiguous. This CDR3 has 12 amino acids. Deletions cut 1 base from V and 6 bases from J, with 6 bases between. CDR1 and CDR2 from the germline V gene are SEHNR and FQNEAQ (reference sequence). The CDR3 bases are TGTGCCAGCAGCTTAGACTCCTCTGAAGCTTTCTTT. Translation gives CASSLDSSEAFF.

This clone was seen only once. The genes are TRBV11-2 and TRBJ2-3, with a tentative D call TRBD2 (5 bases). The CDR3 runs to 15 residues. V lost 5 bases and J lost 0, with 12 bases in between. Germline V gene data show CDR1 as SGHAT and CDR2 as FQNNGV. The CDR3 DNA reads TGTGCCAGCAGCCCCCGATGGGAGAGCACAGATACGCAGTATTTT. Its translation: CASSPRWESTDTQYF.

The chain carries TRBV11-2 and TRBJ1-1; D is perhaps TRBD1 (5 bases). The V end was cut by 4 bases, the J end by 3 bases, with 15 bases between. Germline CDR1 and CDR2: SGHAT and FQNNGV. The CDR3 is 15 amino acids. CDR3 DNA sequence: TGTGCCAGCAGCTACGGGGTTTCGGGGGACACTGAAGCTTTCTTT. It specifies CASSYGVSGDTEAFF.